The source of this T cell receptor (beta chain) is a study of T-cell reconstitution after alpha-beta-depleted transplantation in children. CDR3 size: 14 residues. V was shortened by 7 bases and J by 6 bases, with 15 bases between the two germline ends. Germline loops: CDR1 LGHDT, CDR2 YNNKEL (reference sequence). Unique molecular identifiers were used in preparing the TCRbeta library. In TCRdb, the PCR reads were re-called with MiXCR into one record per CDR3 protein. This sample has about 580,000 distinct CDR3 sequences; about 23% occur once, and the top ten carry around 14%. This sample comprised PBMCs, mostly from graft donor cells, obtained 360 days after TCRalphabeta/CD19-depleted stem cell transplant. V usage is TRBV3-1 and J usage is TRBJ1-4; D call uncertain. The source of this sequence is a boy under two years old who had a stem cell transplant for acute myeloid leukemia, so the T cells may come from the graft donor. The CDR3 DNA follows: TGTGCCAGCATGATGCGGGAGGTTGATGAAAAACTGTTTTTT. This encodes CASMMREVDEKLFF.